This TCR beta chain was recovered during a study of OX40 agonist ivuxolimab in advanced cancers. Background on the whole study: Ivuxolimab was an agonistic, fully human IgG2 monoclonal antibody directed against OX40 (CD134), a costimulatory receptor. Among the roughly 52 dose-escalation patients, around 19 had hepatocellular carcinoma, 15 melanoma, 9 renal cell carcinoma and 9 head and neck cancer. A male proportion of roughly 80% and a mean age of approximately 60 years, ranging from roughly 23 to 80, were recorded for the dose-escalation cohort. Peripheral TCRbeta sequencing aimed to test whether ivuxolimab altered TCR sequence diversity and caused clonal T-cell expansion. The paper covers the monotherapy dose-escalation part of the phase I ivuxolimab trial, which included N of about 56 patients. Prior anti-PD-1, anti-PD-L1 or anti-CTLA-4 therapy was permitted, and checkpoint inhibitors had been received by less than 45% of dose-escalation patients. Intravenous ivuxolimab was administered to patients every 2 weeks at six dose levels: 0.01, 0.1, 0.3, 1.5, 3 and 10 mg/kg. Partial responses were achieved by three dose-escalation patients, of whom one had hepatocellular carcinoma and two had cutaneous melanoma.

The CDR3, from cysteine to phenylalanine, totals 15 residues. CDR3 DNA is the only sequence kept; it has 45 bases, read in frame from the first base. Reading the germline V gene gives CDR1 SNHLY and CDR2 FYNNEI. For this chain, trimming is 6 bases at the V end and 4 bases at the J end, and the number of junction bases without a gene match is 9. About this clone itself: Its antigen specificity is not known. No much larger clone is present one base from it, and per-base qualities are unavailable.

Genomic DNA was isolated from the sorted cells so that the TCRbeta CDR3 region could be sequenced. The immunoSEQ Assay was used for sequencing of TCRbeta CDR3 regions. The source is immuneACCESS, and TCRdb retained only in-frame sequences with V and J called. Part of the clones is not carried over; for the studies checked, unresolved V genes explain less than half of this, and the remainder is unexplained. This sample lists 45,000 or so clones; about nine tenths were detected once. The ten largest account for around a fifth of the sample. The research as a whole found: At doses of 0.1 to 3.0 mg/kg, clonal expansion of both CD4+ and CD8+ T cells in blood was seen between baseline and week 6. On average, CD8+ T cells showed more expanded clones than CD4+ T cells after ivuxolimab. The antigen specificity of the peripheral T cells that underwent clonal expansion was not determined. Low levels of normalized T-cell clonal expansion were also seen in some patients who did not respond. Partial responders in the 0.1-3.0 mg/kg groups had among the lowest normalized peripheral clonal expansion, especially among CD8+ T cells.

The trial excluded patients who had a history of autoimmune disease or who were on systemic immunosuppression. Peripheral blood for TCR sequencing was collected from all dose cohorts at baseline, on cycle 4 day 1, and on cycle 7 day 1. The samples were taken from a phase I, first-in-human, multicenter, open-label dose-escalation trial of ivuxolimab. The trial enrolled adults with locally advanced or metastatic head and neck squamous cell, hepatocellular, melanoma or renal cell carcinoma. Before TCR sequencing, CD4+ and CD8+ T cells were separately sorted from peripheral blood. Specimen: CD4+ or CD8+ T cells sorted from blood, collected in a trial of the OX40 agonist ivuxolimab. The TCR comes from an adult with an advanced solid tumor such as melanoma, head and neck, liver or kidney cancer. The rearrangement combines TRBV2 with TRBJ2-3; 8 bases in between match TRBD2. The sequenced DNA is TGTGCCAGCAGCGATGGACTAGCAGTGGCAGATACGCAGTATTTT. Translation gives CASSDGLAVADTQYF.